This T cell receptor (beta chain) was retrieved from a study of cytomegalovirus exposure and HLA in healthy donors (dated 2017 in TCRdb). The study in broad terms: An earlier analysis of under 600 of the donors reported 250 to 350 Gb of sequence data and 117 million unique TCR beta sequences from around 200 million T cells. Donor age, sex, ethnicity and CMV serostatus were collected together with the repertoire data. The number of donors typed differed by locus, with roughly 629-640 for A, B, C, DRB1 and DQB1, 522 for DQA1, about 610 for DPA1, and roughly 450 for DPB1. An earlier analysis of several hundred of the donors applied high-throughput TCR beta sequencing to assess whether each TCR beta V gene segment acted as functional or pseudogenic. An early release covering about 600 HLA-typed donors comprised around 300 gigabases of sequencing data and about 90 million unique TCR sequences. Among 398 genotyped donors of the cohort, an average of approximately 200,000 unique TCR beta nucleotide sequences was sequenced per donor, of which about 18% were non-productive. The study aimed to test whether signatures of past pathogen exposure could be identified by cataloging public T cell receptors. HLA typing covered class I and class II loci at four-digit resolution. Of the 398 genotyped donors, roughly 80% fell in the genetic ancestry cluster associated with self-reported Caucasian donors. The study used immunosequencing to profile the T cell repertoires of around 600 subjects and linked those repertoires to cytomegalovirus serostatus. The later analysis used no new phenotypic data to find candidate immune exposures, relying instead on TCR beta sequences and their occurrence across donors. To predict cytomegalovirus infection status, the study combined high-throughput TCR immunosequencing, statistical association of individual TCRs with disease status, and machine learning. Every discovery cohort repertoire had been produced on one sequencing platform. In a later genetic analysis, genome-wide SNP genotypes for about 55% of the roughly 700 donors were used, and that subset was treated as a discovery cohort. Four to six DR-DQ haplotypes were handled as single units for association and clustering, since linkage in the cohort was strong. A separate validation cohort of roughly 120 different subjects was used in addition to the roughly 640-subject first cohort. In a later analysis, previously published TCR beta repertoires from 666 donors were re-analyzed and high-resolution HLA genotyping was added so that TCR occurrence patterns could be studied. Here is what the overall study found, with its caveats: In a later analysis, HLA-associated TCR beta chains were found to be more clonally expanded and to have lower generation probabilities than equally common non-associated chains. HLA typing was unavailable for some donors at each locus, so association tests used only the typed subset. In vitro tests confirmed that a few of the cytomegalovirus-associated TCR beta chains recognize cytomegalovirus antigens. Several of the top co-occurrence clusters appeared to be linked to parvovirus B19, influenza, CMV and Epstein-Barr virus, according to a later analysis. Specific HLA alleles were associated with 18,000 or so TCR beta sequences at a false discovery rate of 0.05 in a later analysis. This cohort had only TCR beta chains sequenced, and the lack of alpha or paired-chain data limited which features could be detected. Cytomegalovirus status was reported to be diagnosed by the classifier with high specificity and sensitivity in both the original and validation cohorts. A cluster of highly shared sequence variants was judged likely to represent a technical artifact of the sequencing pipeline. A further reported finding was that TCR beta sequences accurately predicted the HLA-A and HLA-B alleles for most subjects in the first cohort. A later genetic analysis reported fewer N-insertions in productive TCRs among donors in an Asian-associated ancestry cluster than the roughly 700-donor mean. An association between a missense DCLRE1C variant and V-gene and J-gene trimming of TCR beta chains was found in a later genetic analysis and replicated in an independent cohort. The earlier analysis of approximately 590 of the donors excluded about 16 rarely observed V segments, including chromosome 9 orphons, because counts were too low. Because the 87-base-pair reads could not distinguish some IMGT-functional V segments, including TRBV6-2 and TRBV6-3, those segments were excluded. Correlated functional status among segregating V segments might be attributable to linkage disequilibrium, but an unknown experimental factor could not be ruled out. CMV serostatus was the only immune exposure information available for the cohort. In an earlier analysis of fewer than 700 of the donors, most TCR beta V segments appeared in productive rearrangements about 90% or about 30% of the time, broadly matching IMGT annotations. The study listed 150 to 200 TCR beta chains as associated with cytomegalovirus. In a later analysis, the rate of TCR association differed among HLA loci, with DRB1 alleles having the most associated TCRs and HLA-C alleles having the fewest. Most TCR sequences were observed very rarely across donors, whereas some public TCRs were present in many individuals. Strong co-occurrence of HLA alleles, especially DR and DQ, made assigning TCR associations to individual alleles difficult. Most CMV-associated TCR beta chains appeared to be HLA-restricted in a later analysis, and the HLA associations seemed to be driven largely by CMV exposure. Presence/absence analyses assumed roughly uniform sequencing depth across donors, an assumption that may not hold. The authors suggested that the approach could potentially be generalized to other disease states and immunological phenotypes.

Taken from cysteine to phenylalanine, the CDR3 has 15 residues. Only the CDR3 part of the read is kept: 45 bases, read in frame from the first base. The V end gives up 5 bases and the J end 4 bases, leaving 14 bases in the junction not matched to a gene. Based on the germline V gene, the CDR1 and CDR2 sequences are SQVTM and ANQGSEA. In total, about 650 healthy bone marrow donors made up the cohort. All cohort members were sampled while nominally healthy, although unrecorded immune exposures were likely present. The donor tested CMV seropositive and was one of the 289 seropositive cohort members. Each donor provided a peripheral blood sample, and peripheral blood mononuclear cells were used for TCR beta sequencing. The Qiagen DNeasy Blood Extraction Kit was used to extract genomic DNA from the blood cell samples. Library preparation used the immunoSEQ multiplex PCR assay. The multiplex PCR relied on a mix of 60 forward primers for TCR Vbeta segments and 13 reverse primers for TCR Jbeta segments. A multiplex PCR assay on genomic DNA amplified the CDR3 region of rearranged TCR beta genes. On the Illumina HiSeq System, the amplified TCR beta libraries were sequenced as 87-base-pair reads. On the authors' methods: A later analysis counted about 76 million unique TCR beta chains across the 670 or so repertoires, and roughly 10 million of these chains were shared by at least two donors. Raw reads were error-corrected and collapsed into unique sequences with a nearest-neighbor algorithm that merged closely related sequences to remove PCR and sequencing errors. CDR3 sequences were aligned to IMGT reference sequences to assign V, D and J gene segments. For a sequence to be retained, at least a six-nucleotide match to both a V gene segment and a J gene segment was required. A rearrangement counted as productive if the CDR3 had no stop codons and remained in frame with V and J, and every other rearrangement counted as non-productive. Following IMGT convention, CDR3 was defined as the stretch from the second conserved V-encoded cysteine up to the conserved J-encoded phenylalanine. The earlier analysis of some 540 of the donors excluded any sequence lacking an unambiguous match to a single V gene segment. An earlier analysis of under 750 of the donors called V segments functional above 56.7% productive rearrangements and segregating when the between-donor standard deviation exceeded 5%. A statistical classification framework was developed to diagnose cytomegalovirus status using the catalog of TCR beta chain sequences. A later analysis assigned V and J genes by comparing TCR nucleotide sequences with IMGT/GENE-DB human TR gene sequences. In a later analysis, CDR3 sequences and most-parsimonious VDJ recombination scenarios were assigned using the TCRdist pipeline. In a later analysis, each TCR beta chain was defined by its CDR3 amino acid sequence together with its V-gene family, and reads lacking a unique V-gene family were excluded. A later analysis removed 550 to 650 highly shared, low-generation-probability nucleotide sequences to deal with suspected cross-contamination and a sequencing artifact. A later analysis calculated a clonal expansion index for each public chain from normalized within-repertoire ranks of inferred template counts. In a later analysis, generation probabilities were computed with a VDJ recombination model fitted to out-of-frame rearrangements, and the resulting probabilities were checked against IGoR. In a later analysis, hypergeometric tests were used to score TCR-TCR, TCR-HLA and TCR-CMV co-occurrence, with a repertoire-size bias correction applied to TCR pairs. In a later analysis, false discovery rates were estimated by permuting HLA or CMV assignments 20 times. In a later analysis, co-occurring TCRs were grouped using DBSCAN, and TCRdist sequence similarity was added for clustering within HLA-allele-positive subsets. Repertoires with fewer than 30,000 or more than 120,000 public chains, plus five repertoires with anomalous nucleotide sharing, were excluded from co-occurrence clustering. In its TCRdb copy, this immuneACCESS table keeps in-frame sequences only and misses some clones. Where compared with another copy, unresolved V genes explain less than half of these, and the others have no known cause. The D gene and trimming were derived from the DNA, and the V and J assignments and clone size from that table. The sample table contains some 130,000 clones; only one count was recorded for 65% to 80% of them. Of the sample, 4.2% is held by the ten largest clones.

About this clone: Its antigen is still unknown. No clone much larger than this one lies a single base away; base qualities are absent.

Recombination connected TRBV29-1 to TRBJ2-7, with TRBD1 identical over 7 junction bases. The sample was PBMCs. The sequence was collected from a male donor in good health and CMV-seropositive. The CDR3 protein is CSVPGKGGLGYEQYF. The DNA sequence reads TGCAGCGTTCCGGGGAAAGGGGGCCTTGGGTACGAGCAGTACTTC.